This TCR beta chain was found in a study of T-cell reconstitution after alpha-beta-depleted transplantation in children. Findings of the study overall: At one year after transplant, newly produced T cells mostly accounted for T-cell counts and diversity. In patients about two months after transplant, alpha-beta T cells reportedly arose from several hundred expanded graft clones. Some patients showed high day-60 TCRbeta diversity, which derived from surviving recipient T cells and thymic progenitors.

This clonotype came up many times. Its antigen remains unknown. As it was prepared, the TCRbeta library received unique molecular identifiers. TCRdb reanalysed the PCR reads using MiXCR and keeps one entry per CDR3 protein. The data contain 17,000 or so distinct CDR3 sequences, roughly 12% of them seen just once; the ten biggest clones take up 70% to 80%. Germline V lookup: CDR1 WNHNN, CDR2 SYGVQD (reference sequence). The length of the CDR3 is 17 residues. V shed 5 bases, J shed 6 bases, and the junction held 7 bases outside the gene matches. The sequences come from PBMCs, mostly from graft donor cells, collected 180 days after TCRalphabeta/CD19-depleted stem cell transplant. The rearrangement joins TRBV10-1 to TRBJ2-2, with 15 bases matching TRBD2. This sequence was found in a boy under two years old who had a stem cell transplant for Wiskott-Aldrich syndrome, so the T cells may come from the graft donor. The CDR3 sequence is CASSLGLAGGSAGELFF. CDR3 sequence (DNA): TGCGCCAGCAGTCTGGGACTAGCGGGAGGCTCGGCCGGGGAGCTGTTTTTT.